These T cell receptor beta chains were read from a single sample in a study of T-cell memory formation after mild COVID-19. From the 5' RACE reads, TCRdb called clonotypes with MiXCR, one entry per CDR3 protein. The table has approximately 500,000 distinct CDR3 sequences, roughly 25% seen once. The sequenced sample was PBMCs or a T cell subset sorted from them (not recorded which). These receptors were taken from an adult woman who had mild COVID-19 (a few samples of this study predate the infection). Cell type and time point are not known. CDR3s include the opening cysteine and the closing phenylalanine or tryptophan. A D gene is named only where the DNA matches it firmly. The listing skips clone size in some rows; elsewhere it reads once, few, many or a size class.

TRBJ1-2	.	TRBV5-6	few	CASSLDPDSSNYGYTF	TGTGCCAGCAGCTTGGACCCGGACAGCTCCAACTATGGCTACACCTTC
TRBJ1-5	.	TRBV12-3/TRBV12-4	many	CASSLMGQPQHF	TGTGCCAGCAGTTTAATGGGTCAGCCCCAGCATTTT
TRBJ2-7	.	TRBV6-5	.	CASSSVTGEQYF	TGTGCCAGCAGTTCCGTTACAGGGGAGCAGTACTTC
TRBJ2-3	.	TRBV24-1	.	CATSDSLTALTQYF	TGTGCCACCAGTGATTCCCTCACGGCGTTAACGCAGTATTTT
TRBJ2-1	TRBD2	TRBV24-1	.	CATSVTSGRFSYNEQFF	TGTGCCACCAGTGTAACTAGCGGGAGATTCTCCTACAATGAGCAGTTCTTC
TRBJ2-1	.	TRBV5-5	.	CASSLGNGAYNEQFF	TGTGCCAGCAGCTTGGGGAACGGAGCCTACAATGAGCAGTTCTTC
TRBJ2-2	.	TRBV30	few	CAWTEGLNTGELFF	TGTGCCTGGACCGAGGGCCTTAACACCGGGGAGCTGTTTTTT
TRBJ2-1	.	TRBV4-1	.	CASSHGQGSSYNEQFF	TGCGCCAGCAGCCACGGACAAGGGAGCTCCTACAATGAGCAGTTCTTC
TRBJ1-1	.	TRBV12-3/TRBV12-4	.	CASSFSGGKAFF	TGTGCCAGCAGTTTTTCGGGGGGCAAGGCTTTCTTT
TRBJ2-1	TRBD2	TRBV12-3/TRBV12-4	few	CASSPTSGQYNEQFF	TGTGCCAGCAGTCCAACTAGCGGCCAATACAATGAGCAGTTCTTC
TRBJ2-1	.	TRBV24-1	.	CATSGGFNEQFF	TGTGCCACCAGTGGAGGGTTTAATGAGCAGTTCTTC
TRBJ1-1	.	TRBV7-9	.	CASSAYTRAKNTEAFF	TGTGCCAGCTCAGCTTATACCAGGGCGAAGAACACTGAAGCTTTCTTT
TRBJ1-2	.	TRBV12-5	few	CASGLDSSPLVGYTF	TGTGCTAGTGGTTTGGACTCGTCCCCACTCGTTGGCTACACCTTC
TRBJ1-1	.	TRBV7-6	.	CASSLWKGPNTEAFF	TGTGCCAGCAGCCTTTGGAAGGGACCGAACACTGAAGCTTTCTTT
TRBJ1-1	.	TRBV12-3/TRBV12-4	.	CASSLVNRNTEAFF	TGTGCCAGCAGTTTAGTTAACAGGAACACTGAAGCTTTCTTT
TRBJ2-7	.	TRBV5-1	few	CASSTQDLGYEQYF	TGCGCCAGCAGCACACAGGATCTGGGCTACGAGCAGTACTTC
TRBJ1-1	.	TRBV9	.	CASSLNPTLGFTEAFF	TGTGCCAGCAGCCTAAATCCGACGCTAGGATTCACTGAAGCTTTCTTT
TRBJ1-1	.	TRBV7-9	.	CASRNMRMNTEAFF	TGTGCCAGCAGAAACATGAGAATGAACACTGAAGCTTTCTTT
TRBJ2-1	TRBD2	TRBV6-2/TRBV6-3	few	CASRRLAGEYNEQFF	TGTGCCAGCCGCCGACTAGCGGGAGAATACAATGAGCAGTTCTTC
TRBJ2-7	.	TRBV7-9	many	CASSLERYEQYF	TGTGCCAGCAGCTTAGAGCGCTACGAGCAGTACTTC
TRBJ2-7	.	TRBV7-2	many	CASSPSLEQYF	TGTGCCAGCAGCCCCTCGCTGGAGCAGTACTTC
TRBJ2-7	.	TRBV28	.	CASSELNRVVYEQYF	TGTGCCAGCAGTGAGCTAAACAGAGTAGTCTACGAGCAGTACTTC
TRBJ1-4	.	TRBV18	few	CASSPQGGQSEKLFF	TGTGCCAGCTCACCACAGGGCGGGCAAAGCGAAAAACTGTTTTTT
TRBJ1-1	.	TRBV6-6	few	CASSNKYKNTEAFF	TGTGCCAGCAGCAACAAGTATAAGAACACTGAAGCTTTCTTT
TRBJ2-7	.	TRBV29-1	.	CSIQEGQIYEQYF	TGCAGCATCCAAGAGGGACAAATCTACGAGCAGTACTTC
TRBJ2-1	.	TRBV20-1	few	CSASDGGVSRHEQFF	TGCAGTGCTAGTGACGGAGGGGTATCGAGGCATGAGCAGTTCTTC
TRBJ2-2	.	TRBV10-2	.	CASSEPVVYTGELFF	TGCGCCAGCAGTGAGCCAGTCGTTTACACCGGGGAGCTGTTTTTT
TRBJ1-2	.	TRBV6-6	.	CASSDIIRANYGYTF	TGTGCCAGCAGCGACATAATAAGGGCTAACTATGGCTACACCTTC
TRBJ1-2	TRBD1	TRBV2	few	CASSEQGQGYANYGYTF	TGTGCCAGCAGTGAACAGGGACAGGGATACGCTAACTATGGCTACACCTTC
TRBJ2-7	TRBD1	TRBV15	.	CATSREQDRGREQYF	TGTGCCACCAGCAGAGAACAGGACAGGGGGCGAGAGCAGTACTTC
TRBJ2-1	TRBD1	TRBV30	few	CAWSGYRGFEYNEQFF	TGTGCCTGGAGTGGATACAGGGGGTTTGAGTACAATGAGCAGTTCTTC
TRBJ2-3	.	TRBV4-1	few	CASSPFPRTSTDTQYF	TGCGCCAGCAGCCCCTTTCCCCGGACTAGCACAGATACGCAGTATTTT
TRBJ2-1	TRBD1	TRBV5-6	few	CASSRGQGVSYNEQFF	TGTGCCAGCAGCCGGGGACAGGGGGTGAGCTACAATGAGCAGTTCTTC
TRBJ2-2	.	TRBV20-1	many	CSARTEGQVTGELFF	TGCAGTGCTAGGACCGAAGGGCAAGTTACCGGGGAGCTGTTTTTT
TRBJ1-2	.	TRBV7-2	few	CASSPTSLGYTF	TGTGCCAGCAGCCCGACGAGTTTGGGCTACACCTTC
TRBJ1-2	.	TRBV7-3	.	CASSSPDRKYGYTF	TGTGCCAGCAGCTCTCCCGACAGGAAATATGGCTACACCTTC
TRBJ2-3	TRBD2	TRBV5-1	.	CASSVASGGSTDTQYF	TGCGCCAGCAGCGTTGCTAGCGGGGGCAGCACAGATACGCAGTATTTT
TRBJ1-5	.	TRBV7-9	few	CASSRDKTNQPQHF	TGTGCCAGCAGCCGGGACAAGACAAATCAGCCCCAGCATTTT
TRBJ2-7	.	TRBV7-2	.	CATGVRHEQYF	TGTGCCACCGGGGTCCGGCACGAGCAGTACTTC
TRBJ1-2	.	TRBV19	.	CASSIAPGAGNGYTF	TGTGCCAGTAGTATAGCCCCGGGTGCGGGAAATGGCTACACCTTC
TRBJ2-2	TRBD1	TRBV24-1	few	CATSDARTGNTGELFF	TGTGCCACCAGTGATGCCCGGACAGGGAACACCGGGGAGCTGTTTTTT
TRBJ2-1	.	TRBV5-1	few	CASSFTRGLSYNEQFF	TGCGCCAGCAGCTTTACCCGGGGGCTATCCTACAATGAGCAGTTCTTC